This T cell receptor (beta chain) is from a study of blood T cell repertoires in COVID-19. Looking at the study overall: PBMCs, B-cell-depleted T cells, or T cells provided the cDNA or gDNA that made up the material.

Patients of the Seattle cohort, enrolled during active infection, were followed longitudinally. In the authors' workflow: For nucleated cells, counts were estimated from reference gene primer amplification. Produced via immunoSEQ multiplex PCR; TCRdb's table is partial and in-frame only. D and trimming were read from the DNA, whereas the V and J calls and clone size are those reported in that table. The data contain 250,000 to 350,000 clones, approximately 88% of them singletons. From germline, CDR1 is SEHNR and CDR2 FQNEAQ (reference sequence). Germline trimming cut 5 bases from V and 0 bases from J; bases unmatched to any gene: 4. The length of the CDR3 is 15 residues. The count of this clone is one.

The TCR was taken from a human donor with COVID-19, enrolled during active disease. The donor label of this sample is uncertain. Sequencing input: peripheral blood. The chain joins TRBV7-9 to TRBJ2-3, with 8 bases aligning to TRBD2. The DNA of the CDR3 is TGTGCCAGCAGCGAACTAGCGGCGAGCACAGATACGCAGTATTTT. Translated: CASSELAASTDTQYF.